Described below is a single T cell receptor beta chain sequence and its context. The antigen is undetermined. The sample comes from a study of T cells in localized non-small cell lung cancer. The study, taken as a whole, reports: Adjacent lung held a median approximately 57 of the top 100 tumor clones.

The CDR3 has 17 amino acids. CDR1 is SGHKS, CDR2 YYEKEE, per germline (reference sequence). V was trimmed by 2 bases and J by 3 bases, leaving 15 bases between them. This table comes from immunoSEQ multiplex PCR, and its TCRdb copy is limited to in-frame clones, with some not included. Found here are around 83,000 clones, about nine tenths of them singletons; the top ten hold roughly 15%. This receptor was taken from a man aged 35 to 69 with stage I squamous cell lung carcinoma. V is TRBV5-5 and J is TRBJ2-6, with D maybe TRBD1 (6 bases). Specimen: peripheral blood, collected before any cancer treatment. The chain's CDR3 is CASSLGTSGVGANVLTF. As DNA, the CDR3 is TGTGCCAGCAGCTTAGGGACATCTGGAGTTGGGGCCAACGTCCTGACTTTC. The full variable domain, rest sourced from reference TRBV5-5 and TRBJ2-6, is DAGVTQSPTHLIKTRGQQVTLRCSPISGHKSVSWYQQVLGQGPQFIFQYYEKEERGRGNFPDRFSARQFPNYSSELNVNALLLGDSALYLCASSLGTSGVGANVLTFGAGSRLTVL.